This T cell receptor beta chain was obtained from a study of CDR3 diversity in severe acne. TCRdb ran MiXCR on the PCR reads and lists one entry per CDR3 protein. The table includes about 97,000 distinct CDR3 sequences, roughly half detected once. This clonotype originated in a male donor with acne. Specimen: blood.

The CDR3 sequence is CSVEGGLADTDTQYF. The DNA for the CDR3 is TGCAGCGTTGAGGGGGGGCTAGCGGACACAGATACGCAGTATTTT. The chain recombines TRBV29-1 with TRBJ2-3; D is possibly TRBD2 (7 bases). Trimming removed 3 bases from V and 2 bases from J, with 15 bases in between. The CDR3 contains 15 residues. CDR1 and CDR2 (germline): SQVTM, ANQGSEA.